This T cell receptor (beta chain) derives from a study of cytomegalovirus exposure and HLA in healthy donors. Study results and limitations: Later analysis reportedly placed an Asian-associated ancestry cluster below the roughly 690-donor mean in N-insertions. A later analysis linked a missense variant in DCLRE1C to the trimming of TCR beta V and J genes. In a later analysis, at a false discovery rate of 0.05, 15,000 to 20,000 TCR beta sequences were associated with HLA alleles.

Donors were ostensibly healthy at sampling, although undocumented immune exposures were probable. A remark on this clone: Antigen specificity is unknown.

Trimming took off 5 bases at V and 9 bases at J, with 14 bases between the two ends. Germline loops: CDR1 LGHNA, CDR2 YSLEER. CDR3 length: 13 residues. PCR was performed using 60 Vbeta and 13 Jbeta primers. Only in-frame clones appear in the TCRdb table, and some are missing; sequencing was by immunoSEQ multiplex PCR. This repertoire shows about 190,000 clones, about three quarters found once; its top ten account for 2.1%. The chain carries TRBV4-3 and TRBJ2-1, with D uncertain. This receptor was identified in a woman aged 30 to 39 in good health and CMV-seropositive. Sequenced: PBMCs. The CDR3 DNA follows: TGCGCCAGCAGCAACCGCGCCGCGGCTGAGCAGTTCTTC. This encodes CASSNRAAAEQFF.